This entry concerns a single T cell receptor beta chain. These data are taken from a study of blood T cell repertoires in COVID-19. Study as a whole: PBMCs, B-cell-depleted T cells, or T cells provided the cDNA or gDNA that made up the material.

Assay used: immunoSEQ multiplex PCR; TCRdb lists only in-frame clones, some missing. The sample holds about 140,000 clones, about 87% seen once. V lost 4 bases, J lost 0 bases, and 12 bases lay in between. This CDR3 region has 14 residues. Per the germline V gene, CDR1 is GTSNPN and CDR2 is SVGIG (reference sequence). Patients in Seattle were enrolled during active infection, then followed longitudinally. The source material was peripheral blood. The sequence was collected from a human donor with COVID-19, enrolled during active disease. The donor label of this sample is uncertain. This chain links TRBV30 with TRBJ1-2, with a possible D match to TRBD1 (6 bases). CDR3 protein: CAWIRTDSNYGYTF. CDR3 nucleotides: TGTGCCTGGATTCGGACAGATTCTAACTATGGCTACACCTTC.